This TCR beta chain is drawn from a study of patients and donors after allogeneic stem cell transplantation. Only a few counts were recorded for this clonotype. TCRdb re-derived calls from the RT-PCR reads in MiXCR, one entry per CDR3 protein. The data show about a million distinct CDR3 sequences, about a sixth seen once. The CDR3 totals 16 residues. The germline V gene has CDR1 MGHRA and CDR2 YSYEKL. J lost 5 bases, V lost 0 bases, and 9 bases had no gene match. Sequencing input: blood, either unsorted or a sorted T cell fraction (not recorded which). This TCR came from a human donor who was either an allogeneic HSCT recipient or a stem cell or donor lymphocyte infusion donor (not recorded which). It is not recorded whose cells these are; they may come from a transplant donor. The chain joins TRBV4-1 to TRBJ2-5; 7 bases are shared with TRBD2. This CDR3 reads CASSQERASGGETQYF. DNA for the CDR3: TGCGCCAGCAGCCAAGAACGGGCTAGCGGTGGGGAGACCCAGTACTTC.